A single sample gave rise to the 10 T cell receptor beta chains below, sequenced in a study of Tregs in tolerant kidney transplant recipients. The protocol was immunoSEQ multiplex PCR, while the TCRdb copy is restricted to in-frame clones and leaves out a portion. Of some 250,000 clones listed, around 81% are singletons. Sample: CD4+ T cells from blood. These receptors all come from a human donor in good health.

J is TRBJ2-5 and V is TRBV29-1; the D gene is possibly TRBD1 (6 bases). CDR3 length: 12 residues. Looked up from germline, CDR1 is SQVTM and CDR2 is ANQGSEA. The V gene lost 5 bases and the J gene lost 5 bases, with 12 bases spanning the gap. The CDR3 DNA reads as TGCAGCGTTAAGGGGGTAGGGGAGACCCAGTACTTC. Its protein product is CSVKGVGETQYF.

This clone has only a few counts. The J gene is TRBJ2-7, the V gene TRBV5-1; 7 positions match TRBD1. The CDR3 is made up of 15 amino acids. Germline V CDR1 and CDR2: SGHRS, YFSETQ. Losses at the gene ends were 4 bases for V and 2 bases for J; bases not matched to a gene: 9. The CDR3 loop reads CASSPRIGQAYEQYF. The CDR3 bases are TGCGCCAGCAGCCCCCGGATAGGACAGGCCTACGAGCAGTACTTC. Looking up the rest from reference TRBV5-1 and TRBJ2-7 gives the full variable domain: KAGVTQTPRYLIKTRGQQVTLSCSPISGHRSVSWYQQTPGQGLQFLFEYFSETQRNKGNFPGRFSGRQFSNSRSEMNVSTLELGDSALYLCASSPRIGQAYEQYFGPGTRLTVT.

The V gene is TRBV27, the J gene TRBJ1-2; tentative D call: TRBD1 (5 bases). With 6 bases removed from V and 2 bases from J, the gap between germline ends came to 16 bases. There are 15 residues in the CDR3. Germline loops: CDR1 MNHEY, CDR2 SMNVEV (reference sequence). CDR3 sequence reads: CASSQVGAGNYGYTF. The CDR3 coding sequence is TGTGCCAGCAGCCAAGTAGGGGCAGGAAACTATGGCTACACCTTC.

This chain uses TRBV6-5 with TRBJ1-2; 7 bases are shared with TRBD1. Germline CDR1 MNHEY, CDR2 SVGAGI. The CDR3 covers 14 residues. J was trimmed by 6 bases and V by 2 bases; bases with no gene match: 6. DNA for the CDR3: TGTGCCAGCAGTTACCCAGGGGGACTGAATGGCTACACCTTC. Translating it yields CASSYPGGLNGYTF.

This chain connects TRBV5-6 to TRBJ1-2, with TRBD1 matching over 11 bases. V trimming: 2 bases; J trimming: 2 bases; junction bases outside the gene matches: 2. Germline loops: CDR1 SGHDT, CDR2 YYEEEE. CDR3 size: 15 residues. The CDR3 DNA is TGTGCCAGCAGCTTTGGGGACAGGGGGAACTATGGCTACACCTTC. Its translation: CASSFGDRGNYGYTF.

In this sample, this clone turned up a few times. The chain is built from TRBV7-9 and TRBJ1-2, with 8 positions matching TRBD1. CDR3 size: 14 residues. Looked up from germline, CDR1 is SEHNR and CDR2 is FQNEAQ (reference sequence). J was trimmed by 8 bases and V by 5 bases; bases with no gene match: 10. CDR3: CASSVQQGAGGYTF. The DNA for the CDR3 is TGTGCCAGCAGCGTTCAGCAGGGGGCAGGGGGCTACACCTTC. The full variable domain, in which reference TRBV7-9 and TRBJ1-2 provide the parts outside the CDR3, is DTGVSQNPRHKITKRGQNVTFRCDPISEHNRLYWYRQTLGQGPEFLTYFQNEAQLEKSRLLSDRFSAERPKGSFSTLEIQRTEQGDSAMYLCASSVQQGAGGYTFGSGTRLTVV.

V usage is TRBV6-5 and J usage is TRBJ1-6; D remains ambiguous. This CDR3 contains 13 residues. Per the germline V gene, CDR1 is MNHEY and CDR2 is SVGAGI. V was shortened by 7 bases and J by 7 bases, with 11 bases between the two germline ends. The CDR3 DNA sequence: TGTGCCAGCAACGGAGATTTAAATTCACCCCTCCACTTT. Translating gives CASNGDLNSPLHF.

The chain joins TRBV18 to TRBJ2-7; D uncertain. Trimming pared 6 bases from V and 0 bases from J, leaving 9 bases between. The CDR3 runs 13 residues. From germline, CDR1 is KGHSH and CDR2 LQKENI. The DNA for the CDR3 is TGTGCCAGCTCGCAGATGAGCTCCTACGAGCAGTACTTC. Translating it yields CASSQMSSYEQYF. The complete variable domain, with remaining parts taken from reference TRBV18 and TRBJ2-7, reads NAGVMQNPRHLVRRRGQEARLRCSPMKGHSHVYWYRQLPEEGLKFMVYLQKENIIDESGMPKERFSAEFPKEGPSILRIQQVVRGDSAAYFCASSQMSSYEQYFGPGTRLTVT.

This sequence joins TRBV14 and TRBJ2-7; D uncertain. The CDR3 loop spans 13 amino acids. In germline, CDR1 is SGHDN, CDR2 FVKESK. V shed 1 base and J shed 4 bases, with 8 bases lying between them. The CDR3 spells CASSQVYSYEQYF. The CDR3 coding sequence is TGTGCCAGCAGCCAAGTGTATAGTTACGAGCAGTACTTC.

The gene calls are TRBV18 and TRBJ1-5; D remains ambiguous. Germline values: CDR1 KGHSH, CDR2 LQKENI. Trimming pared 4 bases from V and 0 bases from J, leaving 10 bases between. The CDR3 loop spans 15 amino acids. CDR3 sequence: CASSREGHSNQPQHF. The CDR3 DNA is TGTGCCAGCTCACGCGAAGGTCATAGCAATCAGCCCCAGCATTTT.